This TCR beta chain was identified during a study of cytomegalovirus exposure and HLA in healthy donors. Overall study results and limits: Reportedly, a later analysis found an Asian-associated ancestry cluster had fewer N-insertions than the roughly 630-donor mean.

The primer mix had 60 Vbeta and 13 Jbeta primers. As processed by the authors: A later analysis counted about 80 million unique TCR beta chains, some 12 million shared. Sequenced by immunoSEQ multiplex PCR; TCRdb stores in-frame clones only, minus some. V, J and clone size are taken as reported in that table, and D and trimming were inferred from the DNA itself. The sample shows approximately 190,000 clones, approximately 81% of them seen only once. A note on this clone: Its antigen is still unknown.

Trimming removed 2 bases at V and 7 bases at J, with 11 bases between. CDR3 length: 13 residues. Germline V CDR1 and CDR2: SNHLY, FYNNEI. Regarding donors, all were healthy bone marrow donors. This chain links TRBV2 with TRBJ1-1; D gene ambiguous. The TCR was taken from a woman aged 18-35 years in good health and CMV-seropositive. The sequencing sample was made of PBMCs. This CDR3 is CASSESGSDEAFF. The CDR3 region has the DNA TGTGCCAGCAGTGAATCGGGATCGGATGAAGCTTTCTTT.